This TCR beta chain emerged from a study of blood T cell repertoires in COVID-19. The overall study: Sites in the United States, Italy and Spain provided acute and convalescent COVID-19 samples. T cells, B-cell-depleted T cells, or PBMCs supplied cDNA or gDNA.

Participants, about 18 to 100 years old, spanned under 30 US areas. In the authors' workflow: By means of reference gene primer amplification, nucleated cell counts were estimated. The assay was immunoSEQ multiplex PCR, and TCRdb's table has in-frame clones only and misses some. V and J calls and clone size follow that table, whereas D and trimming were derived from the DNA. The data hold about 250,000 clones, with 70% to 90% observed a single time. After removal of 6 bases from V and 0 bases from J, the junction contained 3 bases not matched to a gene. Looked up from germline, CDR1 is MRHNA and CDR2 is SNTAGT. The CDR3 covers 14 residues.

The chain couples TRBV6-4 to TRBJ2-7; 9 nucleotides align to TRBD1. The TCR was taken from a woman between 45 and 65 years old with acute COVID-19. Sample: PBMCs or T cells enriched from blood (not recorded which). The CDR3 protein is CASSPGQGSYEQYF. CDR3 DNA sequence: TGTGCCAGCAGCCCGGGACAGGGCTCCTACGAGCAGTACTTC.